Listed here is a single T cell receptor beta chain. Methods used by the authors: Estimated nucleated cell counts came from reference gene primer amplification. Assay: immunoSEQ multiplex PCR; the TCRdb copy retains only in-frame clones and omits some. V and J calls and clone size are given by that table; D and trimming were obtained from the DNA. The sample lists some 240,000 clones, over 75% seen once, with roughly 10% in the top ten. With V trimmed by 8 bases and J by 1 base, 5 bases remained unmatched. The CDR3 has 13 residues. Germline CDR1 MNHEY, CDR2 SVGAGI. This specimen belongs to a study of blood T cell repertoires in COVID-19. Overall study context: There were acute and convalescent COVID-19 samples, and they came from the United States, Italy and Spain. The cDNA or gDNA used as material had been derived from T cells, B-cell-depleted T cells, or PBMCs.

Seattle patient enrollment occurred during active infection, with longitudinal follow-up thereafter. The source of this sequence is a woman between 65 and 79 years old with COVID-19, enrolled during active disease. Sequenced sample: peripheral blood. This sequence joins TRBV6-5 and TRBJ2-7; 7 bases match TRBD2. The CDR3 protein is CASGLAVSYEQYF. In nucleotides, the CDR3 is TGTGCCAGCGGGCTAGCGGTATCCTACGAGCAGTACTTC.